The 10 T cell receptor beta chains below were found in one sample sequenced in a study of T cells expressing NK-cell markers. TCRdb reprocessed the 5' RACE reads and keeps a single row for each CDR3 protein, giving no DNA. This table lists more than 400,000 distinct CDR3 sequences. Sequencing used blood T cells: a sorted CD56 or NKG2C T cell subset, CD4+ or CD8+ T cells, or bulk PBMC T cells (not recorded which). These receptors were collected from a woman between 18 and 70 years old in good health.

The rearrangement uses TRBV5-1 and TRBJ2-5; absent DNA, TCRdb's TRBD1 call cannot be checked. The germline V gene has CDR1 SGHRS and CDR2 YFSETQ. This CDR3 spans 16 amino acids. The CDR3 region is CASSLAGGGGQETQYF.

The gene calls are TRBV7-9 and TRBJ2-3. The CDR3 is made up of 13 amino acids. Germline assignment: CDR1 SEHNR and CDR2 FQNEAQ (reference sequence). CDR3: CASSLFLTDTQYF. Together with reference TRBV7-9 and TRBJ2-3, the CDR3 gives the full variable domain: DTGVSQNPRHKITKRGQNVTFRCDPISEHNRLYWYRQTLGQGPEFLTYFQNEAQLEKSRLLSDRFSAERPKGSFSTLEIQRTEQGDSAMYLCASSLFLTDTQYFGPGTRLTVL.

CDR3 in amino acids: CSVVGRDSHYGYTF. J is TRBJ1-2 and V is TRBV29-1; checking the TCRdb D call of TRBD1 is not possible without DNA. Germline V lookup: CDR1 SQVTM, CDR2 ANQGSEA. The CDR3 runs to 14 residues.

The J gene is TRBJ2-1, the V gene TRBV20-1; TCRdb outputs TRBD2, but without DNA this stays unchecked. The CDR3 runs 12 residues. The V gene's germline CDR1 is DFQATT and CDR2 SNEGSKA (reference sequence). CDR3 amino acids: CSAQSSGGEQFF.

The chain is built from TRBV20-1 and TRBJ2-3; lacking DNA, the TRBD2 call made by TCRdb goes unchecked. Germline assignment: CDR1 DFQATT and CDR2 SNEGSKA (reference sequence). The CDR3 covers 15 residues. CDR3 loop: CSDLGEEASTDTQYF.

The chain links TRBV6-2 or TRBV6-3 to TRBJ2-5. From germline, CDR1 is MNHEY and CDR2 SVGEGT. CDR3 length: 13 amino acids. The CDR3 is CASSLYVQETQYF.

CDR3 loop: CSVGGRNTEAFF. J is TRBJ1-1 and V is TRBV29-1. The CDR3 contains 12 residues. Per germline, CDR1 SQVTM and CDR2 ANQGSEA.

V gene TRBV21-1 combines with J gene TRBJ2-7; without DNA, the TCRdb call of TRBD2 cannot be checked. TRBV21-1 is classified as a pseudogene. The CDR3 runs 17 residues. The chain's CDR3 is CASSSEAGTSGGYEQYF.

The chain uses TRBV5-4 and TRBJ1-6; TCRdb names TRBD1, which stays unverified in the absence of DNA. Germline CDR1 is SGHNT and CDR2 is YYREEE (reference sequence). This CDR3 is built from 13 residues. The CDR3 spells CASSSTGESPLHF.

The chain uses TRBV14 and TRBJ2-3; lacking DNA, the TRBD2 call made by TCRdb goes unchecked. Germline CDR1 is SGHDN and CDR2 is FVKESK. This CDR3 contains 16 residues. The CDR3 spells CASSQLSSGGADTQYF.